Listed below are T cell receptor beta chains from one sample, sequenced in a study of CD8+ T cells in alopecia areata. Clones were sequenced by immunoSEQ multiplex PCR, and TCRdb holds only the in-frame ones, with some missing. This sample has some 100,000 clones; 55% to 75% occur once, and the top ten carry 16%. Sequenced material: CD8+ T cells sorted from blood, taken between weeks 55 and 65, from a patient treated with tofacitinib. The receptors stem from a human donor with alopecia areata. CDR3s include the opening cysteine and the closing phenylalanine or tryptophan. D genes are given only for firm matches. Only some rows state a clone size, as once, few, many or a class for expanded clones.

J: TRBJ2-7; V: TRBV30; size: NA; D: NA; CDR3: CAWSVIGLTDEQYF; DNA: TGTGCCTGGAGTGTAATCGGGCTTACGGACGAGCAGTACTTC
J: TRBJ1-2; V: TRBV30; size: few; D: NA; CDR3: CAWSVNALYGYTF; DNA: TGTGCCTGGAGTGTAAACGCCCTTTATGGCTACACCTTC
J: TRBJ2-5; V: TRBV7-9; size: NA; D: NA; CDR3: CASSPRTPADTKLQETQYF; DNA: TGTGCCAGCAGCCCAAGAACTCCGGCGGACACCAAACTCCAAGAGACCCAGTACTTC
J: TRBJ1-4; V: TRBV18; size: NA; D: TRBD1; CDR3: CASSTDRGDEKLFF; DNA: TGTGCCAGCTCAACGGACAGGGGAGATGAAAAACTGTTTTTT
J: TRBJ2-7; V: TRBV29-1; size: NA; D: NA; CDR3: CSVALVSSYEQYF; DNA: TGCAGCGTTGCCCTTGTCTCTTCCTACGAGCAGTACTTC
J: TRBJ1-2; V: TRBV5-6; size: NA; D: TRBD1; CDR3: CASSTGTGGNGYTF; DNA: TGTGCCAGCAGCACCGGGACAGGGGGAAATGGCTACACCTTC
J: TRBJ1-6; V: TRBV27; size: NA; D: TRBD1; CDR3: CASSFSGTVYNSPLHF; DNA: TGTGCCAGCAGTTTTTCCGGGACAGTCTATAATTCACCCCTCCACTTT
J: TRBJ2-2; V: TRBV6-5; size: NA; D: TRBD2; CDR3: CASSPSGANTGELFF; DNA: TGTGCCAGCAGTCCTAGCGGGGCGAACACCGGGGAGCTGTTTTTT
J: TRBJ1-4; V: TRBV7-9; size: NA; D: NA; CDR3: CASSRENEKLFF; DNA: TGTGCCAGCAGCCGGGAGAATGAAAAACTGTTTTTT
J: TRBJ1-5; V: TRBV4-1; size: NA; D: TRBD1; CDR3: CASSQEGTVNQPQHF; DNA: TGCGCCAGCAGCCAAGAAGGGACAGTCAATCAGCCCCAGCATTTT
J: TRBJ1-1; V: TRBV6-6; size: NA; D: TRBD1; CDR3: CASRKGQGDEAFF; DNA: TGTGCCAGCAGAAAGGGACAGGGGGATGAAGCTTTCTTT
J: TRBJ2-7; V: TRBV6-9; size: few; D: NA; CDR3: CASSYSNLYEQYF; DNA: TGTGCCAGCAGTTACTCGAATCTATACGAGCAGTACTTC
J: TRBJ2-1; V: TRBV9; size: few; D: NA; CDR3: CASSLTEAAYNEQFF; DNA: TGTGCCAGCAGCCTGACGGAAGCTGCCTACAATGAGCAGTTCTTC
J: TRBJ1-2; V: TRBV7-9; size: NA; D: TRBD1; CDR3: CASSDRGQVGYTF; DNA: TGTGCCAGCTCAGACAGGGGGCAAGTTGGCTACACCTTC
J: TRBJ2-1; V: TRBV29-1; size: NA; D: NA; CDR3: CSVDEQFF; DNA: TGCAGCGTTGATGAGCAGTTCTTC
J: TRBJ1-1; V: TRBV2; size: NA; D: NA; CDR3: CASQGSTEAFF; DNA: TGTGCCAGCCAGGGGTCCACTGAAGCTTTCTTT
J: TRBJ2-5; V: TRBV5-4; size: NA; D: TRBD1; CDR3: CASSPRRDRAETQYF; DNA: TGTGCCAGCAGCCCCCGCCGGGACAGGGCAGAGACCCAGTACTTC
J: TRBJ1-2; V: TRBV9; size: few; D: NA; CDR3: CASSVAGAYTF; DNA: TGTGCCAGCAGCGTAGCCGGGGCTTACACCTTC
J: TRBJ1-2; V: TRBV9; size: NA; D: NA; CDR3: CASSGDIYGYTF; DNA: TGTGCCAGCAGCGGGGACATTTATGGCTACACCTTC
J: TRBJ2-7; V: TRBV6-5; size: NA; D: TRBD1; CDR3: CASSTPGTATYEQYF; DNA: TGTGCCAGCAGTACCCCCGGGACAGCGACCTACGAGCAGTACTTC
J: TRBJ1-1; V: TRBV27; size: once; D: TRBD1; CDR3: CATRQGLNTEAFF; DNA: TGTGCCACGAGACAGGGGCTGAACACTGAAGCTTTCTTT
J: TRBJ2-1; V: TRBV5-1; size: few; D: NA; CDR3: CASSTWGDEQFF; DNA: TGCGCCAGCAGCACCTGGGGGGATGAGCAGTTCTTC
J: TRBJ2-1; V: TRBV25-1; size: NA; D: NA; CDR3: CATAQSSYNEQFF; DNA: TGTGCCACAGCACAGAGCTCCTACAATGAGCAGTTCTTC
J: TRBJ2-1; V: TRBV7-9; size: NA; D: NA; CDR3: CASSSTGTHYNEQFF; DNA: TGTGCCAGCAGCAGTACCGGGACACATTACAATGAGCAGTTCTTC
J: TRBJ1-1; V: TRBV15; size: few; D: NA; CDR3: CATREAAEAFF; DNA: TGTGCCACCAGGGAGGCCGCAGAAGCTTTCTTT
J: TRBJ2-7; V: TRBV30; size: once; D: NA; CDR3: CAWSVGSSYEQYF; DNA: TGTGCCTGGAGTGTGGGGAGCTCCTACGAGCAGTACTTC
J: TRBJ1-5; V: TRBV28; size: once; D: NA; CDR3: CASSLRVYQPQHF; DNA: TGTGCCAGCAGTTTGAGGGTTTATCAGCCCCAGCATTTT
J: TRBJ2-7; V: TRBV19; size: NA; D: NA; CDR3: CASSVGHLYEQYF; DNA: TGTGCCAGTAGTGTGGGACATCTTTACGAGCAGTACTTC
J: TRBJ2-5; V: TRBV15; size: NA; D: NA; CDR3: CATSRGRTEYQETQYF; DNA: TGTGCCACCAGCAGAGGCCGAACAGAGTACCAAGAGACCCAGTACTTC
J: TRBJ2-5; V: TRBV13; size: few; D: TRBD2; CDR3: CASSSRTSGGPETQYF; DNA: TGTGCCAGCAGCTCTCGGACTAGCGGGGGGCCAGAGACCCAGTACTTC
J: TRBJ1-1; V: TRBV5-1; size: NA; D: NA; CDR3: CASSLRGDMNTEAFF; DNA: TGCGCCAGCAGCCTTCGGGGCGACATGAACACTGAAGCTTTCTTT
J: TRBJ2-1; V: TRBV13; size: NA; D: NA; CDR3: CASSLEPQNEQFF; DNA: TGTGCCAGCAGCTTAGAGCCCCAAAATGAGCAGTTCTTC
J: TRBJ2-1; V: TRBV20-1; size: NA; D: NA; CDR3: CSASGGNEQFF; DNA: TGCAGTGCTAGTGGAGGGAATGAGCAGTTCTTC
J: TRBJ2-1; V: TRBV7-9; size: NA; D: TRBD2; CDR3: CASLSSGGRNEQFF; DNA: TGTGCCAGTCTATCTAGCGGGGGGCGGAATGAGCAGTTCTTC
J: TRBJ1-4; V: TRBV4-1; size: once; D: TRBD1; CDR3: CASSQGSDRAGDEKLFF; DNA: TGCGCCAGCAGCCAAGGGTCCGACAGGGCTGGGGATGAAAAACTGTTTTTT
J: TRBJ2-7; V: TRBV7-7; size: NA; D: TRBD2; CDR3: CASSVGGRYEQYF; DNA: TGTGCCAGCAGCGTCGGGGGGAGATACGAGCAGTACTTC
J: TRBJ1-3; V: TRBV29-1; size: NA; D: NA; CDR3: CSVLRPSSGNTIYF; DNA: TGCAGCGTTCTCAGGCCATCCTCTGGAAACACCATATATTTT
J: TRBJ2-3; V: TRBV5-6; size: NA; D: NA; CDR3: CASSLGRSITDTQYF; DNA: TGTGCCAGCAGCTTGGGCAGAAGCATCACAGATACGCAGTATTTT
J: TRBJ2-2; V: TRBV29-1; size: NA; D: NA; CDR3: CSVDGQGVTGELFF; DNA: TGCAGCGTTGATGGGCAGGGTGTCACCGGGGAGCTGTTTTTT
J: TRBJ1-5; V: TRBV19; size: few; D: NA; CDR3: CASMWVAGNQPQHF; DNA: TGTGCCAGTATGTGGGTCGCGGGCAATCAGCCCCAGCATTTT
J: TRBJ1-2; V: TRBV30; size: NA; D: TRBD1; CDR3: CAWSWTGPEYDGYTF; DNA: TGTGCCTGGAGTTGGACAGGGCCAGAGTACGATGGCTACACCTTC